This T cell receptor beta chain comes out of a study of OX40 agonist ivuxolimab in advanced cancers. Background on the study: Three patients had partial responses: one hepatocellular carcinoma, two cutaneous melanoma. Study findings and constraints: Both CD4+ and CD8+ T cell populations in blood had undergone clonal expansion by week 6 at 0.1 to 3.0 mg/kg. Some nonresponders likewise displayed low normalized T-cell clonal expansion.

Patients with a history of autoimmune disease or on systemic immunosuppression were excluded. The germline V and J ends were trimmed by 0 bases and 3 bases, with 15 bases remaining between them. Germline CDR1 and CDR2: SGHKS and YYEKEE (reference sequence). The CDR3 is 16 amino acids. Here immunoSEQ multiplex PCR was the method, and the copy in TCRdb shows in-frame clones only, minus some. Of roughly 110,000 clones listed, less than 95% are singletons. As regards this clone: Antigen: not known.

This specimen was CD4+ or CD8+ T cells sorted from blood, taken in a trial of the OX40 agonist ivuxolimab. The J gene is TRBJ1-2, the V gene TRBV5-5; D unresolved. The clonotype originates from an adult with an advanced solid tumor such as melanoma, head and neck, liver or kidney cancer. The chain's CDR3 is CASSLVQLRGDYGYTF. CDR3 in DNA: TGTGCCAGCAGCTTGGTTCAACTACGTGGGGACTATGGCTACACCTTC.